This TCR beta chain was obtained from a study of blood T cell repertoires in COVID-19. The wider study: Nucleic acid was either cDNA or gDNA, and it came from T cells, B-cell-depleted T cells, or PBMCs.

Here immunoSEQ multiplex PCR was the method, and the copy in TCRdb shows in-frame clones only, minus some. This table has fewer than 110,000 clones, about 90% appearing once. The CDR3 is 14 residues long. Germline CDR1 MNHEY, CDR2 SVGAGI. V lost 6 bases and J 2 bases, leaving 11 bases between the germline ends. The clonotype comes from a man aged 45-60 years in a cohort sampled during active COVID-19. The chain joins TRBV6-5 to TRBJ1-3; perhaps TRBD1 as D (6 bases). Sequencing input: peripheral blood. CDR3 nucleotide sequence: TGTGCCAGCAGGTCCGGGACAACTGGAAACACCATATATTTT. It is translated as CASRSGTTGNTIYF.